One sample yielded the 18 T cell receptor beta chains listed below, sequenced in a study of T-cell reconstitution after alpha-beta-depleted transplantation in children. Unique molecular identifiers featured in how the TCRbeta library was prepared. TCRdb re-called the PCR reads with MiXCR, one entry per CDR3 protein. The data contain roughly 500,000 distinct CDR3 sequences, approximately 29% of them seen just once; the ten biggest clones take up around 2.4%. The sequences come from PBMCs from the stem cell graft donor, collected from the stem cell graft. The receptors stem from a human donor who donated a stem cell graft to a child with aplastic anemia.

The CDR3: CASSPDISGNTIYF. Here the CDR3 DNA reads TGCGCCAGCAGCCCAGACATCTCTGGAAACACCATATATTTT. The chain links TRBV4-3 to TRBJ1-3; D is undetermined. V dropped 4 bases and J dropped 0 bases, with 7 bases sitting between them. Germline V gives CDR1 LGHNA, CDR2 YSLEER. The CDR3 spans 14 residues.

This rearrangement joins TRBV10-3 to TRBJ1-4; D unresolved. The CDR3 covers 12 residues. V shed 2 bases and J shed 9 bases, with 7 bases lying between them. The germline V gene encodes CDR1 ENHRY and CDR2 SYGVKD. The CDR3 coding sequence is TGTGCCATCAGTGAGGACCCGAAAAAACTGTTTTTT. Protein product: CAISEDPKKLFF.

The V call is TRBV5-6, the J call TRBJ1-1; D call uncertain. V was pared by 0 bases and J by 0 bases, with 6 bases between. Germline assignment: CDR1 SGHDT and CDR2 YYEEEE. The CDR3 runs to 14 residues. CDR3 sequence: CASSLGLLNTEAFF. The CDR3 nucleotides read TGTGCCAGCAGCTTGGGATTACTGAACACTGAAGCTTTCTTT.

The chain combines TRBV20-1 with TRBJ2-1; D ambiguous. The germline CDR1 and CDR2 sequences are DFQATT and SNEGSKA (reference sequence). There are 13 residues in the CDR3. The ends were cut back, 6 bases at V and 0 bases at J, with 9 bases in the middle. The CDR3 sequence is CSAHKSSYNEQFF. DNA of the CDR3: TGCAGTGCGCATAAAAGCTCCTACAATGAGCAGTTCTTC.

The chain couples TRBV4-2 to TRBJ2-6; a weak D match, TRBD1 (6 bases). V gave up 4 bases and J gave up 1 base, with 11 bases separating them. The CDR3 runs to 16 residues. Germline V CDR1 and CDR2: LGHNA, YNFKEQ. The CDR3: CASSRQGLSGANVLTF. The CDR3 DNA reads as TGTGCCAGCAGCCGCCAGGGGCTTTCTGGGGCCAACGTCCTGACTTTC.

The rearrangement uses TRBV12-3 or TRBV12-4 and TRBJ1-6, with no clear D. The CDR3 totals 12 residues. V lost 6 bases and J lost 10, with 10 bases in between. This CDR3 reads CASSPVRSPLHF. In nucleotides, the CDR3 is TGTGCCAGCAGCCCCGTGAGGTCACCCCTCCACTTT.

The V and J genes are TRBV12-3 or TRBV12-4 and TRBJ1-2; D is perhaps TRBD1 (6 bases). This CDR3 has 13 residues. V lost 2 bases, J lost 8 bases, and 12 bases lay in between. CDR3 in DNA: TGTGCCAGCAGTTTATCAGGGGCAAGAGGCTACACCTTC. Translated, it gives CASSLSGARGYTF.

This clonotype was seen a handful of times. V gene TRBV3-1 combines with J gene TRBJ2-1; 9 nucleotides line up with TRBD2. CDR3 length equals 16 residues. Trimming took 4 bases from V and 0 from J; bases not matched to a gene: 4. The germline V gene encodes CDR1 LGHDT and CDR2 YNNKEL (reference sequence). This CDR3 is CASSPRLADSYNEQFF. The CDR3 bases are TGTGCCAGCAGCCCCCGACTAGCGGACTCCTACAATGAGCAGTTCTTC.

This clonotype was recorded a few times. The gene calls are TRBV24-1 and TRBJ2-5, with a tentative D call TRBD2 (5 bases). The CDR3 loop spans 15 amino acids. Per germline, CDR1 KGHDR and CDR2 SFDVKD. V was trimmed by 0 bases and J by 1 base, leaving 8 bases between them. The CDR3 protein is CATSDLIEGQETQYF. The CDR3 nucleotides are TGTGCCACCAGTGATTTGATTGAGGGCCAAGAGACCCAGTACTTC.

This clonotype was counted a few times. The J gene is TRBJ2-6, the V gene TRBV6-1; unclear D gene. V was pared by 2 bases and J by 2 bases, with 19 bases between. This CDR3 region has 19 residues. Per germline, CDR1 MNHNS and CDR2 SASEGT. CDR3 residues: CASSENAAGEVTGANVLTF. CDR3 sequence (DNA): TGTGCCAGCAGTGAAAATGCGGCAGGCGAGGTGACTGGGGCCAACGTCCTGACTTTC.

The genes are TRBV7-9 and TRBJ2-1; no clear D gene. The CDR3 runs 12 residues. Trimming shortened V by 2 bases and J by 9 bases, and 8 bases separated the two germline ends. Germline values: CDR1 SEHNR, CDR2 FQNEAQ (reference sequence). For the CDR3, the DNA is TGTGCCAGCAGCTTAATTTCCTTTGAGCAGTTCTTC. It specifies CASSLISFEQFF.

The rearrangement joins TRBV5-1 to TRBJ2-7; 10 positions match TRBD2. CDR1 SGHRS and CDR2 YFSETQ come from the germline V gene. The CDR3 covers 14 residues. V dropped 4 bases and J dropped 7; count of bases not matched to a gene: 8. The DNA of the CDR3 is TGCGCCAGCAGCCAACTAGCGGGGCCGAAGGAGCAGTACTTC. Translation: CASSQLAGPKEQYF.

This clonotype was observed a handful of times. The chain recombines TRBV7-9 with TRBJ2-7; the D is unclear. Germline CDR1 and CDR2: SEHNR and FQNEAQ (reference sequence). The CDR3 is made up of 11 amino acids. Trimming pared 6 bases from V and 3 bases from J, leaving 6 bases between. The CDR3 DNA reads TGTGCCAGCAGTCGTTACTACGAGCAGTACGTC. It encodes CASSRYYEQYV.

The sample holds a few counts of this clonotype. In DNA form, the CDR3 reads TGCAGCGAGGTGTGGGACAATGAGCAGTTCTTC. The encoded protein is CSEVWDNEQFF. The rearrangement uses TRBV29-1 and TRBJ2-1; D is ambiguous. V was clipped by 7 bases and J by 5 bases, with 9 bases between them. CDR1 is SQVTM and CDR2 is ANQGSEA in the germline V gene. CDR3 size: 11 residues.

This chain joins TRBV25-1 and TRBJ2-7; D is perhaps TRBD1 (5 bases). V was shortened by 0 bases and J by 3 bases, with 6 bases between the two germline ends. Looked up from germline, CDR1 is MGHDK and CDR2 is SYGVNS. This CDR3 has 13 amino acids. CDR3: CASSEYRGYEQYV. Here the CDR3 DNA reads TGTGCCAGCAGTGAATATAGGGGCTACGAGCAGTACGTC.

This clonotype was seen a single time. V gene TRBV7-1 combines with J gene TRBJ2-1; unclear D gene. TRBV7-1 is an open reading frame, and its role is uncertain. This CDR3 region has 11 residues. The germline V and J ends were trimmed by 9 bases and 9 bases, with 12 bases remaining between them. The CDR3: CASSGSIEQFF. CDR3 nucleotide sequence: TGTGCCAGTTCCGGCAGTATTGAGCAGTTCTTC.

The chain uses TRBV24-1 and TRBJ2-5; D possibly corresponds to TRBD2 (5 bases). The CDR3 has 12 amino acids. The ends were cut back, 4 bases at V and 7 bases at J, with 9 bases in the middle. Germline lookup yields CDR1 KGHDR and CDR2 SFDVKD. Here the CDR3 DNA reads TGTGCCACCAGTGAACTCGGAGGGACCCAGTACTTC. Translation gives CATSELGGTQYF.

This rearrangement joins TRBV12-3 or TRBV12-4 to TRBJ2-1, with 7 bases matching TRBD2. CDR3 length: 14 amino acids. V was clipped by 8 bases and J by 2 bases; unmatched bases: 6. The CDR3 reads CASGRELAYNEQFF. The CDR3 nucleotides are TGTGCCAGCGGGAGGGAATTGGCCTACAATGAGCAGTTCTTC.